This TCR beta chain comes out of a study of shared clonotypes between healthy human individuals. Only a few counts were recorded for this clone. Antigen specificity is unknown. CD45RA+ naive and CD45RA-negative memory subsets were separated from CD4+ cells. General observations from the study: Only blood samples were collected, and tissue repertoires likely differ. The represented genetic and exposure-history diversity was limited by the small number of donors.

Sequencing used immunoSEQ multiplex PCR; TCRdb keeps in-frame clones, though not all of them. The sample carries over a million clones, about four fifths recorded once. Sequenced input: memory CD4+ T cells from PBMCs. The subset: CD45RA-negative fraction. This receptor was obtained from a man younger than 30 in good health. Some clones in this sample may be carry-over from other donors' samples.

The CDR3 spells CASSMLSRAEAFF. CDR3 DNA sequence: TGTGCCAGCAGCATGTTGTCCAGGGCTGAAGCTTTCTTT. The chain carries TRBV11-1 and TRBJ1-1, with D possibly TRBD1 on 5 matching bases. In germline, CDR1 is SGHAT, CDR2 FQDESV (reference sequence). V lost 5 bases and J lost 6, with 13 bases in between. The CDR3 loop spans 13 amino acids.